This paragraph reports one TCR beta chain. The sample originates from a study of blood T cell repertoires in COVID-19. The protocol was immunoSEQ multiplex PCR, while the TCRdb copy is restricted to in-frame clones and leaves out a portion. The table shows about 230,000 clones, with 75% to 90% occurring only once. Input material: peripheral blood. The TCR was taken from a man aged 25 to 40 with COVID-19, enrolled during active disease.

DNA of the CDR3: TGTGCCAGTAAGGAGGTGTCCTATGGCTACACCTTC. Protein sequence: CASKEVSYGYTF. The chain links TRBV19 to TRBJ1-2; no definite D call. V lost 7 bases and J 4 bases, leaving 10 bases between the germline ends. Germline V gene lookup returns CDR1 LNHDA and CDR2 SQIVND (reference sequence). The CDR3 runs 12 residues.